This T cell receptor beta chain originates from a study of shared clonotypes between healthy human individuals. With 8 bases clipped from V and 1 base from J, the junction kept 7 bases outside the gene matches. Germline CDR1 is MNHEY and CDR2 is SMNVEV (reference sequence). The CDR3 extends over 14 amino acids. Only CD45RO-negative cells positively selected for CCR7 counted as naive CD8 cells, so terminally differentiated effector memory CD45RA+ cells were excluded. Measured with immunoSEQ multiplex PCR; TCRdb has only the in-frame clones, and not every one. The sample has approximately 2,000,000 clones; 80% to 95% are singletons.

V usage is TRBV27 and J usage is TRBJ1-1; TRBD1 agrees at 7 bases. The TCR originated in a man aged 18-30 years in good health. Some clones in this sample may be carry-over from other donors' samples. Specimen: naive CD8+ T cells from PBMCs. The CDR3 DNA sequence: TGTGCCAGCCATCCTGGACAGGAGAACACTGAAGCTTTCTTT. Translated: CASHPGQENTEAFF.